This T cell receptor (beta chain) derives from a study of blood T cell repertoires in COVID-19 (dated by TCRdb to about 2020). Background for the entire study: The collaborator samples originated in the United States, Italy and Spain and spanned the acute and convalescent phases of COVID-19. A de-identified subject ID, COVID-19 status, age in years and sex were almost always included in the sample metadata. The prospective study material was composed of cDNA or gDNA derived from T cells, B-cell-depleted T cells, or PBMCs. Subjects who had been exposed to COVID-19, were actively infected with it, or had recovered from it provided the deeply sampled blood TCRbeta repertoires that made up the dataset. The repertoires were released in a freely available public database intended as a resource for research on the immune response to SARS-CoV-2. The samples were drawn from two sources: the first 160 participants of the ongoing ImmuneRACE study, and 1,254 subjects contributed by 6 global collaborators. Where HLA class I and class II types were available, the types were taken from metadata supplied by the sample provider, not from assay-based typing. What the authors observed across the whole study: How much clinical and demographic metadata was included differed by source and by participant, and the metadata was provided uncurated.

Comments on this clone: The antigen it recognizes is unknown. Per-base quality was not reported, and no clone a single base away is much larger than it.

TCRbeta CDR3 regions were amplified from genomic DNA using the immunoSEQ Assay, a bias-controlled multiplex PCR. Concerning the study's data processing: The number of nucleated cells in each sample was estimated from the amplification of reference gene primers within the assay. To quantify the absolute abundance of each unique TCRbeta CDR3 rearrangement, sequence reads were collapsed and filtered. For each sample, productive Simpson clonality was calculated as the square root of Simpson's diversity index over productive rearrangements. TCRdb mirrors the immuneACCESS table, restricted to in-frame sequences. Some clones are absent from its copies; in checked studies, under half trace to an unresolved V gene, and the reason for the others is unknown. V, J and clone size were drawn from that table, and D and trimming were deduced from the DNA. The sample table holds about 150,000 clones, of which roughly 80% were seen once. The ten largest clones capture less than 30% of the sample.

Looking up the germline V gene yields CDR1 SGHTA and CDR2 FQGTGA. The junction shows trimming of 4 bases on V and 11 bases on J, plus 18 bases between the germline ends. Measured from the cysteine to the phenylalanine, the CDR3 is 15 residues long. Of all the DNA, just the CDR3 is kept, 45 bases in frame from base 1. Collaborating institutions collected whole blood in K2EDTA tubes following their own protocols. For TCRbeta analysis, collaborators shipped samples as frozen whole blood, isolated PBMCs, or DNA extracted from either of those sample types. The rearrangement combines TRBV7-3 with TRBJ1-6; 5 matching bases give a weak D call of TRBD1. Sequenced input: peripheral blood. The receptor's source is a woman aged 55-75 years with acute or convalescent COVID-19. The nucleotide sequence is given as TGTGCCAGCAGCTCTATGGGGCAAGGCGTTACACCCCTCCACTTT. This encodes CASSSMGQGVTPLHF.